The rows below give T cell receptor beta chains drawn from one sample of a study of blood T cell repertoires in COVID-19. Repertoires were generated with immunoSEQ multiplex PCR, while TCRdb's copy carries only in-frame clones and drops some. The profile shows hundreds of thousands of clones, almost 90% of them singletons. The sample consisted of peripheral blood. The receptors shown here come from a man of 80 years or more with acute or convalescent COVID-19. CDR3s include the opening cysteine and the closing phenylalanine or tryptophan. The D gene is left open where the match is weak. Size tells how often a clone was seen (once, few, many) or the class of an expanded clone, and some rows leave it out.

-	TRBJ1-1	TRBV20-1	-	CSATGQTEAFF	TGCAGTGCTACTGGACAAACAGAAGCTTTCTTT
-	TRBJ1-5	TRBV7-2	-	CASSLALGGEQPQHF	TGTGCCAGCAGCTTAGCGCTGGGGGGGGAACAGCCCCAGCATTTT
-	TRBJ1-4	TRBV4-3	-	CASSQGDTNNEKLFF	TGCGCCAGCAGCCAAGGTGACACAAATAATGAAAAACTGTTTTTT
TRBD1	TRBJ2-1	TRBV11-2	-	CASSPGTGQFF	TGTGCCAGCAGCCCCGGGACAGGGCAGTTCTTC
-	TRBJ2-7	TRBV28	-	CASGSRRYEQYF	TGTGCCAGCGGGTCCAGGAGGTACGAGCAGTACTTC
-	TRBJ2-3	TRBV5-1	-	CASSLEGTAADTQYF	TGCGCCAGCAGCTTGGAAGGGACTGCCGCAGATACGCAGTATTTT
-	TRBJ2-2	TRBV4-3	-	CASSQDASLPSVTGELFF	TGCGCCAGCAGCCAAGATGCATCCCTCCCATCAGTCACCGGGGAGCTGTTTTTT
TRBD1	TRBJ1-2	TRBV27	-	CASSRTGGDYGYTF	TGTGCCAGCAGTCGAACAGGGGGCGACTATGGCTACACCTTC
TRBD2	TRBJ2-5	TRBV4-3	few	CASSQGLAGASETQYF	TGCGCCAGCAGCCAAGGGCTAGCGGGAGCTTCAGAGACCCAGTACTTC
TRBD1	TRBJ1-2	TRBV6-8	-	CASSCRGPLANYGYTF	TGTGCCAGCAGTTGTAGGGGGCCTCTAGCTAACTATGGCTACACCTTC
-	TRBJ1-5	TRBV28	-	CASSPPSGSYQPQHF	TGTGCCAGCAGTCCTCCGTCGGGGAGTTATCAGCCCCAGCATTTT
-	TRBJ2-1	TRBV5-5	-	CASSLSRTPSSIEFF	TGTGCCAGCAGCTTGTCCCGGACTCCATCTAGCATTGAGTTCTTC
TRBD1	TRBJ1-4	TRBV24-1	-	CATSDSIHGDRSNEKLFF	TGTGCCACCAGTGATTCGATTCACGGGGACAGGAGTAATGAAAAACTGTTTTTT
-	TRBJ1-5	TRBV6-2/TRBV6-3	-	CASSYVRGGNQPQHF	TGTGCCAGCAGTTACGTGCGGGGCGGCAATCAGCCCCAGCATTTT
-	TRBJ2-7	TRBV5-1	-	CASSSGQPPYEQYF	TGCGCCAGCAGCTCCGGACAGCCTCCCTACGAGCAGTACTTC
-	TRBJ2-3	TRBV6-5	-	CASSRTASSTDTQYF	TGTGCCAGCAGTCGGACAGCTTCTAGCACAGATACGCAGTATTTT
TRBD1	TRBJ1-3	TRBV6-5	-	CASRRQGPSGNTIYF	TGTGCCAGCAGACGACAGGGTCCCTCTGGAAACACCATATATTTT
TRBD1	TRBJ1-4	TRBV27	few	CASSPGQASPSTNEKLFF	TGTGCCAGCAGTCCAGGACAGGCAAGCCCCTCAACTAATGAAAAACTGTTTTTT
-	TRBJ1-1	TRBV6-2/TRBV6-3	-	CASSSPRTQTTEAFF	TGTGCCAGCAGTTCCCCTCGAACTCAAACTACTGAAGCTTTCTTT
TRBD1	TRBJ2-7	TRBV19	-	CASSIATGPYEQYF	TGTGCCAGTAGTATCGCGACAGGGCCCTACGAGCAGTACTTC
TRBD1	TRBJ1-4	TRBV6-5	-	CASSPNRGTNEKLFF	TGTGCCAGCAGTCCTAACAGGGGGACCAATGAAAAACTGTTTTTT
TRBD1	TRBJ2-2	TRBV5-1	-	CASSVAGTGSGELFF	TGCGCCAGCAGCGTCGCCGGGACAGGGTCCGGGGAGCTGTTTTTT
-	TRBJ2-5	TRBV5-1	-	CASSASGNQETQYF	TGCGCCAGCAGCGCCTCGGGGAACCAAGAGACCCAGTACTTC
TRBD2	TRBJ2-1	TRBV5-4	-	CASSTRTSGRNEQFF	TGTGCCAGCAGCACCCGGACTAGCGGGAGGAATGAGCAGTTCTTC
-	TRBJ1-2	TRBV2	-	CASNSRGFGYTF	TGTGCCAGCAACTCACGGGGTTTTGGCTACACCTTC
-	TRBJ1-1	TRBV7-3	-	CASSLTVDSMNTEAFF	TGTGCCAGCAGCTTAACGGTCGACAGCATGAACACTGAAGCTTTCTTT
-	TRBJ2-1	TRBV21-1	-	CASPGGHLYNEQFF	TGTGCCAGCCCCGGTGGGCACCTCTACAATGAGCAGTTCTTC
TRBD2	TRBJ2-1	TRBV11-3	-	CASSTGLAGDREQFF	TGTGCCAGCAGCACGGGACTAGCGGGAGATCGTGAGCAGTTCTTC
TRBD1	TRBJ2-2	TRBV29-1	-	CSVGRQGNGELFF	TGCAGCGTTGGCCGACAGGGGAACGGGGAGCTGTTTTTT
TRBD1	TRBJ1-1	TRBV6-5	-	CASSRQGNTEAFF	TGTGCCAGCAGTCGACAGGGAAATACTGAAGCTTTCTTT
TRBD1	TRBJ2-7	TRBV19	-	CASSMDRGYEQYF	TGTGCCAGTAGTATGGACAGGGGTTACGAGCAGTACTTC
TRBD2	TRBJ2-3	TRBV7-6	-	CASSLGGSFDTQYF	TGTGCCAGCAGCTTAGGCGGGAGTTTCGATACGCAGTATTTT
TRBD2	TRBJ2-5	TRBV2	few	CATRGGVQETQYF	TGTGCCACCCGCGGGGGGGTCCAAGAGACCCAGTACTTC
-	TRBJ2-3	TRBV13	once	CASSLGRAGPDTQYF	TGTGCCAGCAGCTTAGGCCGGGCAGGGCCCGATACGCAGTATTTT
-	TRBJ2-5	TRBV2	once	CASSVQDQETQYF	TGTGCCAGCAGTGTACAGGACCAAGAGACCCAGTACTTC
-	TRBJ1-5	TRBV15	-	CATSRDRVQPQHF	TGTGCCACCAGCAGAGATCGGGTCCAGCCCCAGCATTTT
-	TRBJ1-1	TRBV6-6	-	CASSYDSPPVGSEAFF	TGTGCCAGCAGTTACGATAGCCCCCCTGTCGGGAGTGAAGCTTTCTTT
-	TRBJ2-7	TRBV3-1/TRBV3-2	few	CASSLGYEQYF	TGTGCCAGCAGCCTCGGCTACGAGCAGTACTTC
TRBD1	TRBJ1-1	TRBV2	-	CASSGQGMNTEAFF	TGTGCCAGCAGCGGACAGGGGATGAACACTGAAGCTTTCTTT
-	TRBJ1-2	TRBV5-1	-	CASSLDSGVNYGYTF	TGCGCCAGCTCTCTGGACTCAGGGGTGAACTATGGCTACACCTTC
TRBD1	TRBJ1-5	TRBV6-2/TRBV6-3	-	CASSSRGPNQPQHF	TGTGCCAGCAGTTCCAGGGGGCCCAATCAGCCCCAGCATTTT
-	TRBJ1-4	TRBV9	-	CASSTYSNPNEKLFF	TGTGCCAGCAGCACCTATTCGAATCCTAATGAAAAACTGTTTTTT
TRBD1	TRBJ2-7	TRBV5-1	few	CASSIGQADGQYF	TGCGCCAGCAGCATAGGACAGGCCGATGGGCAGTACTTC
TRBD1	TRBJ2-7	TRBV7-2	-	CASSPPTGGFSYEQYF	TGTGCCAGCAGCCCACCGACAGGGGGCTTCTCCTACGAGCAGTACTTC
TRBD1	TRBJ1-2	TRBV10-3	-	CAISAGGQGISRGYTF	TGTGCCATCAGTGCTGGGGGACAGGGAATCAGTCGGGGCTACACCTTC
TRBD1	TRBJ2-7	TRBV27	-	CASRDGQGAYEQYF	TGTGCCAGCAGAGATGGACAGGGCGCCTACGAGCAGTACTTC
-	TRBJ2-2	TRBV9	-	CASSFTLDTGELFF	TGTGCCAGCAGCTTCACCTTAGACACCGGGGAGCTGTTTTTT
TRBD1	TRBJ2-7	TRBV29-1	-	CSVGGGPYEQYF	TGCAGCGTTGGAGGGGGCCCCTACGAGCAGTACTTC